This is a list of T cell receptor beta chains from one sample in a study of blood T cell repertoires in COVID-19. Repertoires were generated with immunoSEQ multiplex PCR, while TCRdb's copy carries only in-frame clones and drops some. In the table there are approximately 210,000 clones, about 85% of which are singletons. Material for sequencing was peripheral blood. The receptor set was obtained from a woman aged 80 or over with COVID-19, enrolled during active disease. CDR3s leave out the opening cysteine and the closing phenylalanine or tryptophan.

V: TRBV27; J: TRBJ2-7; CDR3: ASSLGAGGPYEQY
V: TRBV6-5; J: TRBJ1-5; CDR3: ASSPGGGSNQPQH
V: TRBV11-2; J: TRBJ1-5; CDR3: ASSAGTGLNQPQH
V: TRBV20-1; J: TRBJ2-7; CDR3: SASRVDEQY
V: TRBV28; J: TRBJ1-5; CDR3: ASSSPRGRIQPQH
V: TRBV28; J: TRBJ1-1; CDR3: ASSPGGRATEAF
V: TRBV9; J: TRBJ1-1; CDR3: ASSATGYTEAF
V: TRBV2; J: TRBJ1-1; CDR3: ASDRETEAF
V: TRBV4-2; J: TRBJ2-2; CDR3: ASSQAGGGGTGELF
V: TRBV24-1; J: TRBJ2-2; CDR3: ATSDPDGANTGELF
V: TRBV2; J: TRBJ1-2; CDR3: ASSESDKFRGYT
V: TRBV4-3; J: TRBJ2-5; CDR3: ASSQGLAGETQY
V: TRBV11-1; J: TRBJ2-5; CDR3: ASSLAGVGETQY
V: TRBV7-3; J: TRBJ2-2; CDR3: AVGQGPTGELF
V: TRBV6-2/TRBV6-3; J: TRBJ1-2; CDR3: ASSDGTGRSGLEGYT
V: TRBV6-6; J: TRBJ1-5; CDR3: ASTSQAGRGQPQH
V: TRBV2; J: TRBJ1-2; CDR3: ASTQDRGGYT
V: TRBV7-9; J: TRBJ2-5; CDR3: ASSLNLAPYQETQY
V: TRBV19; J: TRBJ2-6; CDR3: ASSISSYLSGANVLT
V: TRBV15; J: TRBJ1-2; CDR3: ATSRDRDRGVGGYT
V: TRBV30; J: TRBJ1-5; CDR3: AWRGLGQNQPQH
V: TRBV19; J: TRBJ1-2; CDR3: ASSVNGANYGYT
V: TRBV7-2; J: TRBJ2-7; CDR3: ASNQDRGSYEQY
V: TRBV30; J: TRBJ1-1; CDR3: AWVSTLRGKGLRAEAF
V: TRBV6-5; J: TRBJ1-5; CDR3: ASNSRTLGDQPQH
V: TRBV6-2/TRBV6-3; J: TRBJ2-2; CDR3: ASSMTSGLYTGELF
V: TRBV28; J: TRBJ2-3; CDR3: ASSLKSGGTPDTQY
V: TRBV5-1; J: TRBJ1-2; CDR3: ASSLESSDYGYT
V: TRBV19; J: TRBJ1-1; CDR3: ASRQGLAEAF
V: TRBV7-6; J: TRBJ2-4; CDR3: ASSLEGTGAKNIQY
V: TRBV9; J: TRBJ1-1; CDR3: ASSVDSRGGGEAF
V: TRBV19; J: TRBJ1-5; CDR3: ASKRGQGLHQPQH
V: TRBV28; J: TRBJ1-4; CDR3: ASSPGNDNEKLF
V: TRBV5-1; J: TRBJ2-7; CDR3: ASAYQGQGNEQY
V: TRBV4-2; J: TRBJ2-5; CDR3: ASSQGRQETQY
V: TRBV18; J: TRBJ1-6; CDR3: ASSLGTGDNSPLH
V: TRBV11-2; J: TRBJ1-2; CDR3: ASSPRSGTDYGYT
V: TRBV7-2; J: TRBJ1-5; CDR3: ASSPDRDQPQH
V: TRBV5-4; J: TRBJ2-5; CDR3: ASSPGLAGGKETQY
V: TRBV7-3; J: TRBJ2-5; CDR3: ASSPTGLAGKETQY
V: TRBV2; J: TRBJ2-3; CDR3: ASSEGLGGVQY
V: TRBV10-2; J: TRBJ2-5; CDR3: ASSGTSRVETQY
V: TRBV3-1/TRBV3-2; J: TRBJ1-2; CDR3: ASSQVDGYT
V: TRBV2; J: TRBJ1-6; CDR3: ASSDGNSPLH
V: TRBV25-1; J: TRBJ2-5; CDR3: ASSETGDRKTQY
V: TRBV5-6; J: TRBJ1-3; CDR3: ASPRGSGNTIY
V: TRBV28; J: TRBJ2-4; CDR3: ASLDSQKNIQY
V: TRBV2; J: TRBJ2-7; CDR3: ASSPTGSRGYEQY
V: TRBV5-1; J: TRBJ2-6; CDR3: ASTSQGSGANVLT
V: TRBV7-9; J: TRBJ2-1; CDR3: ASSLGRTGYNEQF
V: TRBV28; J: TRBJ1-4; CDR3: ASREVGEGEKLF
V: TRBV11-2; J: TRBJ2-1; CDR3: ASSLDFREQF
V: TRBV24-1; J: TRBJ1-5; CDR3: ATSDRDGYSNQPQH
V: TRBV2; J: TRBJ2-7; CDR3: ASSSSYEQY
V: TRBV5-1; J: TRBJ2-1; CDR3: ASSNRDRAYNEQF